The clone carrying this TCR beta chain was counted only a few times. This specimen belongs to a study of spatial heterogeneity in lung cancer. At the level of the study: Any follow-up PBMC samples that were available went on to be sequenced, and the median time to follow-up was roughly 2 years after resection.

Stated time point: blood at routine non-recurrence follow-up after resection. Whole RNA came from tumor, nontumor lung or frozen PBMC and was sequenced without being sorted. TCRdb used MiXCR to reprocess the 5' RACE reads, holding one entry per CDR3 protein. The sample has under 20,000 distinct CDR3 sequences, about 9.1% seen once. The sequence was collected from a female donor with early-stage non-small cell lung cancer. The material sequenced was PBMCs, taken at follow-up.

The CDR3 sequence: CASSSTGGTGELFF. The DNA for the CDR3 is TGCGCCAGCAGTTCGACAGGGGGGACCGGGGAGCTGTTTTTT. J is TRBJ2-2 and V is TRBV10-2, with 9 bases matching TRBD1. The CDR3 contains 14 residues. Germline CDR1 and CDR2: WSHSY and SAAADI. V lost 5 bases to trimming and J lost 5 bases; unmatched junction nucleotides: 3.